The 26 T cell receptor beta chains below come from one sample, sequenced in a study of shared clonotypes between healthy human individuals. Profiled with immunoSEQ multiplex PCR; TCRdb holds only in-frame clones, not every one. The sample has some 500,000 clones, 60% to 80% seen once. What was sequenced was PBMCs. These receptor sequences come from a woman aged 40 to 49 in good health. Some clones in this sample may be carry-over from other donors' samples.

The J gene is TRBJ1-3, the V gene TRBV28; D unclear. The CDR3 is made up of 13 amino acids. CDR1 is MDHEN, CDR2 SYDVKM, per germline. V lost 6 bases, J lost 3 bases, and 9 bases lay in between. CDR3 protein: CASRKGFGNTIYF. The CDR3 coding sequence is TGTGCCAGCAGGAAGGGATTTGGAAACACCATATATTTT.

The chain uses TRBV5-1 and TRBJ2-7; TRBD2 agrees at 13 bases. Trimming took 3 bases from V and 5 from J; bases not matched to a gene: 5. Germline values: CDR1 SGHRS, CDR2 YFSETQ. CDR3 length: 15 amino acids. Here the CDR3 DNA reads TGCGCCAGCAGCTCCACTAGCGGGAGGGCCAACGAGCAGTACTTC. Translating it yields CASSSTSGRANEQYF.

The genes are TRBV5-1 and TRBJ2-3; tentatively, D is TRBD2 (6 bases). This CDR3 region has 16 residues. V dropped 2 bases and J dropped 0 bases, with 13 bases sitting between them. CDR1 SGHRS and CDR2 YFSETQ come from the germline V gene. The DNA for the CDR3 is TGCGCCAGCAGCTTATCGGGGGAGAAAAGCACAGATACGCAGTATTTT. Protein product: CASSLSGEKSTDTQYF.

The chain links TRBV7-9 to TRBJ1-1, with 7 bases lining up with TRBD1. CDR1 and CDR2 (germline): SEHNR, FQNEAQ (reference sequence). This CDR3 contains 15 residues. The V gene end was trimmed by 3 bases and the J gene end by 4 bases; junction bases not matched to a gene: 8. The CDR3 nucleotides are TGTGCCAGCAGCTTTTATTCGCAGGGGGGCACTGAAGCTTTCTTT. It yields the protein CASSFYSQGGTEAFF.

CDR3 coding DNA: TGTGCCAGCAGTTTCCCCAGGGGGGGAGGCACCGGGGAGCTGTTTTTT. Protein sequence: CASSFPRGGGTGELFF. The V and J genes are TRBV27 and TRBJ2-2; D is possibly TRBD1 or TRBD2 (7 bases each). V was clipped by 3 bases and J by 4 bases, with 15 bases between them. The CDR3 totals 16 residues. CDR1 MNHEY and CDR2 SMNVEV come from the germline V gene (reference sequence).

The rearrangement uses TRBV5-1 and TRBJ2-7; perhaps D is TRBD1 or TRBD2 (6 bases each). Germline assignment: CDR1 SGHRS and CDR2 YFSETQ. CDR3 length: 16 amino acids. The V and J ends lost 4 bases and 0 bases respectively, with 17 bases between them. The DNA of the CDR3 is TGCGCCAGCAGCCTAGGGGGAGGCCCGAGCTCCTACGAGCAGTACTTC. This translates into CASSLGGGPSSYEQYF.

The rearrangement uses TRBV25-1 and TRBJ2-7; 10 bases are a match to TRBD2. Germline-derived CDR1 and CDR2 are MGHDK and SYGVNS. After removal of 3 bases from V and 5 bases from J, the junction contained 7 bases not matched to a gene. The CDR3 sequence is 15 residues long. CDR3 coding DNA: TGTGCCAGCAGTGAGCCGACTAGCGGGTACGACGAGCAGTACTTC. Encoded protein: CASSEPTSGYDEQYF.

This clone is a singleton in its sample. This chain joins TRBV29-1 and TRBJ2-5; tentatively, D is TRBD2 (6 bases). Trimming cost V 4 bases and J 4 bases, with 22 bases left between them. The CDR3 spans 16 residues. Germline lookup yields CDR1 SQVTM and CDR2 ANQGSEA. In DNA form, the CDR3 reads TGCAGCGTTGCTGGAGGGCAACTCCAACTAGGAGAGACCCAGTACTTC. Translated: CSVAGGQLQLGETQYF.

This clone appeared once. J is TRBJ1-2 and V is TRBV30; possibly TRBD1 for D (5 bases). The V end was cut by 0 bases, the J end by 8 bases, with 13 bases between. The CDR3 runs 13 residues. The germline CDR1 and CDR2 sequences are GTSNPN and SVGIG (reference sequence). CDR3 DNA: TGTGCCTGGAGTGTAGGGCCAGGGAGCGGCTACACCTTC. It encodes CAWSVGPGSGYTF.

For the CDR3, the DNA is TGTGCCAGCAGTTCCCTTTCCGGGGAGCTGTTTTTT. Protein product: CASSSLSGELFF. The V gene is TRBV6-6, the J gene TRBJ2-2; no clear D gene. Germline V gene lookup returns CDR1 MNHNY and CDR2 SVGAGI (reference sequence). Trimming took off 4 bases at V and 6 bases at J, with 6 bases between the two ends. There are 12 residues in the CDR3.

As regards this clone: A read error may explain this, as a much larger clone is one base away. CDR3 amino acids: CASSQVFRTQEIQYF. CDR3 nucleotides: TGCGCCAGCAGCCAAGTGTTCCGGACACAAGAGATCCAGTACTTC. The chain recombines TRBV4-1 with TRBJ2-5; D might be TRBD1 (5 bases). The CDR3 consists of 15 residues. CDR1 MGHRA and CDR2 YSYEKL come from the germline V gene.

This rearrangement joins TRBV7-8 to TRBJ2-7; 8 nucleotides match TRBD2. CDR1 SGHVS and CDR2 FQNEAQ come from the germline V gene. This CDR3 region has 16 residues. Losses at the gene ends were 1 base for V and 2 bases for J; bases not matched to a gene: 7. CDR3 DNA sequence: TGTGCCAGCAGCTTAGGGGCGGGAGGTCCCGCCTACGAGCAGTACTTC. Translating it yields CASSLGAGGPAYEQYF.

The chain links TRBV10-2 to TRBJ2-7; D may correspond to TRBD1 or TRBD2 (5 bases each). Germline lookup yields CDR1 WSHSY and CDR2 SAAADI. This CDR3 is built from 13 residues. V was cut by 7 bases and J by 1 base, with 11 bases left in between. CDR3 amino acids: CASTGAKSYEQYF. CDR3 sequence (DNA): TGCGCCAGCACCGGGGCCAAATCCTACGAGCAGTACTTC.

The chain uses TRBV28 and TRBJ2-7; the match to TRBD2 covers 9 bases. V shed 5 bases, J shed 7 bases, and the junction held 9 bases outside the gene matches. Germline V gene data show CDR1 as MDHEN and CDR2 as SYDVKM. CDR3 size: 14 residues. The CDR3 DNA follows: TGTGCCAGCAGTCTCCCGACCCTAGCGGGAGAGCAGTACTTC. It specifies CASSLPTLAGEQYF.

This clone was detected a few times. CDR3 sequence reads: CASSGGEADTQYF. CDR3 in DNA: TGCGCCAGCAGCGGGGGGGAAGCAGATACGCAGTATTTT. This rearrangement joins TRBV5-1 to TRBJ2-3; 7 bases match TRBD2. Germline V lookup: CDR1 SGHRS, CDR2 YFSETQ. This CDR3 region has 13 residues. V shed 4 bases and J 4 bases; nucleotides not matched to a gene: 3.

The CDR3 bases are TGTGCCAGCAGTGACGAGGGGGCACAGCCCCAGCATTTT. The encoded protein is CASSDEGAQPQHF. J is TRBJ1-5 and V is TRBV2; 7 nucleotides agree with TRBD1. CDR3 length: 13 residues. V lost 3 bases to trimming and J lost 7 bases; unmatched junction nucleotides: 3. The germline V gene has CDR1 SNHLY and CDR2 FYNNEI. The full variable domain, completed using reference TRBV2 and TRBJ1-5, is EPEVTQTPSHQVTQMGQEVILRCVPISNHLYFYWYRQILGQKVEFLVSFYNNEISEKSEIFDDQFSVERPDGSNFTLKIRSTKLEDSAMYFCASSDEGAQPQHFGDGTRLSIL.

The chain carries TRBV5-1 and TRBJ2-5; D is perhaps TRBD2 (6 bases). V lost 1 base and J 5 bases, leaving 12 bases between the germline ends. CDR1 and CDR2 from the germline V gene are SGHRS and YFSETQ. The CDR3 extends over 14 amino acids. The CDR3 loop is CASSLIPGDETQYF. Written as DNA, the CDR3 is TGCGCCAGCAGCTTGATTCCGGGGGACGAGACCCAGTACTTC.

On this clone itself: This same CDR3 is encoded by further DNA sequences in the sample. The chain is built from TRBV18 and TRBJ2-2, with TRBD2 matching over 8 bases. Looked up from germline, CDR1 is KGHSH and CDR2 is LQKENI. The CDR3 spans 14 residues. Unmatched junction bases numbered 0, after V lost 3 bases and J lost 3 bases. The CDR3 DNA reads as TGTGCCAGCTCACCGGGACTAGACACCGGGGAGCTGTTTTTT. The encoded protein is CASSPGLDTGELFF.

This clone was found once. CDR3: CASSPGPLDSPGYEQYF. The CDR3 DNA reads as TGTGCCAGCAGCCCAGGCCCCCTGGACAGTCCAGGGTACGAGCAGTACTTC. The chain couples TRBV4-2 to TRBJ2-7, with D perhaps matching TRBD1 (6 bases). The CDR3 is 17 residues long. V was pared by 4 bases and J by 4 bases, with 23 bases between. Per germline, CDR1 LGHNA and CDR2 YNFKEQ.

A remark on this clone: Its ends do not fully match the called genes, so a read error is possible. The rearrangement links TRBV15 to TRBJ2-3, with D unclear. CDR1 is LNHNV and CDR2 is YYDKDF in the germline V gene (reference sequence). CDR3 length equals 10 residues. In nucleotides, the CDR3 is TGTGCCACCAGCACGGATACGCAGTATTTT. This encodes CATSTDTQYF.

The chain carries TRBV27 and TRBJ2-7; D may match TRBD1 or TRBD2 (5 bases each). In germline, CDR1 is MNHEY, CDR2 SMNVEV (reference sequence). The CDR3 is 14 residues long. The V end lost 5 bases, the J end lost 9 bases, and 20 bases lay between the germline ends. The CDR3 here is CASSPPPRVSGQYF. The DNA of the CDR3 is TGTGCCAGCAGTCCCCCCCCCAGGGTCAGCGGGCAGTACTTC.

About this clone: A clone one base away is much larger, so this may be a read error. Since no conserved phenylalanine or tryptophan closes the CDR3, a read error is the likely cause. The chain recombines TRBV19 with TRBJ1-2; D gene uncertain. The CDR3 length is 12 residues. The germline V and J ends were trimmed by 7 bases and 6 bases, with 12 bases remaining between them. The germline V gene encodes CDR1 LNHDA and CDR2 SQIVND (reference sequence). The CDR3 spells CASKAALHGYTL. The CDR3 DNA reads as TGTGCCAGTAAGGCAGCCCTACATGGCTACACCCTC.

The V gene is TRBV28, the J gene TRBJ1-2, with D tentatively TRBD1 (6 bases). Germline values: CDR1 MDHEN, CDR2 SYDVKM. This CDR3 has 14 amino acids. Trimming shortened V by 5 bases and J by 6 bases, and 16 bases separated the two germline ends. Here the CDR3 DNA reads TGTGCCAGCAGTCTGAGCCTAGACAGGCATGGCTACACCTTC. It translates to CASSLSLDRHGYTF.

This rearrangement joins TRBV30 to TRBJ1-3, with D perhaps TRBD1 (5 bases). With 4 bases removed from V and 2 bases from J, the gap between germline ends came to 12 bases. Germline V lookup: CDR1 GTSNPN, CDR2 SVGIG (reference sequence). The CDR3 sequence is 14 residues long. CDR3 sequence reads: CAWNFLGAGNTIYF. The DNA for the CDR3 is TGTGCCTGGAATTTTCTAGGGGCTGGAAACACCATATATTTT.

J is TRBJ2-1 and V is TRBV5-1; D uncertain. Trimming cost V 0 bases and J 7 bases, with 11 bases left between them. The germline CDR1 and CDR2 sequences are SGHRS and YFSETQ. There are 14 residues in the CDR3. As DNA, the CDR3 is TGCGCCAGCAGCTTGGAACACAGTGAGAATGAGCAGTTCTTC. Translated, it gives CASSLEHSENEQFF.

The gene calls are TRBV18 and TRBJ2-3; weak D call: TRBD2 (5 bases). The CDR3 extends over 16 amino acids. V was clipped by 2 bases and J by 0 bases, with 12 bases between them. Germline CDR1 is KGHSH and CDR2 is LQKENI. CDR3 sequence reads: CASSPRASRSTDTQYF. The CDR3 DNA reads as TGTGCCAGCTCACCAAGGGCTAGCCGAAGCACAGATACGCAGTATTTT.